The table lists the clone carrying this TCR beta chain with a few counts. Its antigen is unidentified. Individual cDNA molecules were tagged with unique molecular identifiers. Each CDR3 protein gets one entry after TCRdb re-called the 5' RACE reads with MiXCR. The table shows tens of thousands of distinct CDR3 sequences, with around 10% occurring only once. This entry belongs to a study of early T cells in non-severe SARS-CoV-2 infection. Looking at the study overall: Sequenced bulk RNA came from whole blood that was unsorted, and chains were unpaired.

The study's findings and limits: The VDJdb matching leaned toward anti-spike CD8 responses and overlooked private and CD4 specificities.

This CDR3 contains 14 residues. From germline, CDR1 is MNHNY and CDR2 SVGAGI (reference sequence). V trimming: 4 bases; J trimming: 7 bases; junction bases outside the gene matches: 5. The V call is TRBV6-6, the J call TRBJ2-1; TRBD2 matches 9 bases. The sequence was obtained from an adult who was a healthcare worker with PCR-confirmed SARS-CoV-2 infection or an uninfected control (not recorded which). The sample was whole blood. The CDR3 sequence is CASSSLRGGNEQFF. CDR3 coding DNA: TGTGCCAGCAGTTCTCTGCGGGGGGGAAATGAGCAGTTCTTC.